The source of this TCR beta chain is a study of early T cells in non-severe SARS-CoV-2 infection. Overall study context: Chains from this unsorted whole-blood bulk RNA could not be paired.

TCRdb recomputed calls from the 5' RACE reads with MiXCR, one row per CDR3 protein. The sample lists fewer than 40,000 distinct CDR3 sequences, under 8% seen once, with over 4.5% in the top ten. V lost 3 bases and J lost 6, with 6 bases in between. Germline values: CDR1 DFQATT, CDR2 SNEGSKA (reference sequence). This CDR3 spans 11 amino acids. The rearrangement joins TRBV20-1 to TRBJ2-1; D gene uncertain. Sequencing was done on a sample of whole blood. This receptor was identified in an adult who was a healthcare worker with PCR-confirmed SARS-CoV-2 infection or an uninfected control (not recorded which). The CDR3 DNA reads as TGCAGTGCTAGCGGGTTCAATGAGCAGTTCTTC. Translated: CSASGFNEQFF.